This T cell receptor beta chain was observed in a study of control samples from healthy donors and cancer patients. The CDR3 totals 14 residues. The germline gives CDR1 SGHRS, CDR2 YFSETQ. The V end was cut by 4 bases, the J end by 2 bases, with 10 bases between. The table came from immunoSEQ multiplex PCR; TCRdb's copy has only in-frame clones and leaves some out. The sample consists of fewer than 200,000 clones, approximately 92% of them appearing once. The V call is TRBV5-1, the J call TRBJ2-1, with D possibly being TRBD1 (5 bases). Sequencing was carried out using blood. The receptor was isolated from a woman aged 60 to 75 in good health. CDR3 DNA: TGCGCCAGCAGCCCGTTGACAGCCTACAATGAGCAGTTCTTC. As protein: CASSPLTAYNEQFF.